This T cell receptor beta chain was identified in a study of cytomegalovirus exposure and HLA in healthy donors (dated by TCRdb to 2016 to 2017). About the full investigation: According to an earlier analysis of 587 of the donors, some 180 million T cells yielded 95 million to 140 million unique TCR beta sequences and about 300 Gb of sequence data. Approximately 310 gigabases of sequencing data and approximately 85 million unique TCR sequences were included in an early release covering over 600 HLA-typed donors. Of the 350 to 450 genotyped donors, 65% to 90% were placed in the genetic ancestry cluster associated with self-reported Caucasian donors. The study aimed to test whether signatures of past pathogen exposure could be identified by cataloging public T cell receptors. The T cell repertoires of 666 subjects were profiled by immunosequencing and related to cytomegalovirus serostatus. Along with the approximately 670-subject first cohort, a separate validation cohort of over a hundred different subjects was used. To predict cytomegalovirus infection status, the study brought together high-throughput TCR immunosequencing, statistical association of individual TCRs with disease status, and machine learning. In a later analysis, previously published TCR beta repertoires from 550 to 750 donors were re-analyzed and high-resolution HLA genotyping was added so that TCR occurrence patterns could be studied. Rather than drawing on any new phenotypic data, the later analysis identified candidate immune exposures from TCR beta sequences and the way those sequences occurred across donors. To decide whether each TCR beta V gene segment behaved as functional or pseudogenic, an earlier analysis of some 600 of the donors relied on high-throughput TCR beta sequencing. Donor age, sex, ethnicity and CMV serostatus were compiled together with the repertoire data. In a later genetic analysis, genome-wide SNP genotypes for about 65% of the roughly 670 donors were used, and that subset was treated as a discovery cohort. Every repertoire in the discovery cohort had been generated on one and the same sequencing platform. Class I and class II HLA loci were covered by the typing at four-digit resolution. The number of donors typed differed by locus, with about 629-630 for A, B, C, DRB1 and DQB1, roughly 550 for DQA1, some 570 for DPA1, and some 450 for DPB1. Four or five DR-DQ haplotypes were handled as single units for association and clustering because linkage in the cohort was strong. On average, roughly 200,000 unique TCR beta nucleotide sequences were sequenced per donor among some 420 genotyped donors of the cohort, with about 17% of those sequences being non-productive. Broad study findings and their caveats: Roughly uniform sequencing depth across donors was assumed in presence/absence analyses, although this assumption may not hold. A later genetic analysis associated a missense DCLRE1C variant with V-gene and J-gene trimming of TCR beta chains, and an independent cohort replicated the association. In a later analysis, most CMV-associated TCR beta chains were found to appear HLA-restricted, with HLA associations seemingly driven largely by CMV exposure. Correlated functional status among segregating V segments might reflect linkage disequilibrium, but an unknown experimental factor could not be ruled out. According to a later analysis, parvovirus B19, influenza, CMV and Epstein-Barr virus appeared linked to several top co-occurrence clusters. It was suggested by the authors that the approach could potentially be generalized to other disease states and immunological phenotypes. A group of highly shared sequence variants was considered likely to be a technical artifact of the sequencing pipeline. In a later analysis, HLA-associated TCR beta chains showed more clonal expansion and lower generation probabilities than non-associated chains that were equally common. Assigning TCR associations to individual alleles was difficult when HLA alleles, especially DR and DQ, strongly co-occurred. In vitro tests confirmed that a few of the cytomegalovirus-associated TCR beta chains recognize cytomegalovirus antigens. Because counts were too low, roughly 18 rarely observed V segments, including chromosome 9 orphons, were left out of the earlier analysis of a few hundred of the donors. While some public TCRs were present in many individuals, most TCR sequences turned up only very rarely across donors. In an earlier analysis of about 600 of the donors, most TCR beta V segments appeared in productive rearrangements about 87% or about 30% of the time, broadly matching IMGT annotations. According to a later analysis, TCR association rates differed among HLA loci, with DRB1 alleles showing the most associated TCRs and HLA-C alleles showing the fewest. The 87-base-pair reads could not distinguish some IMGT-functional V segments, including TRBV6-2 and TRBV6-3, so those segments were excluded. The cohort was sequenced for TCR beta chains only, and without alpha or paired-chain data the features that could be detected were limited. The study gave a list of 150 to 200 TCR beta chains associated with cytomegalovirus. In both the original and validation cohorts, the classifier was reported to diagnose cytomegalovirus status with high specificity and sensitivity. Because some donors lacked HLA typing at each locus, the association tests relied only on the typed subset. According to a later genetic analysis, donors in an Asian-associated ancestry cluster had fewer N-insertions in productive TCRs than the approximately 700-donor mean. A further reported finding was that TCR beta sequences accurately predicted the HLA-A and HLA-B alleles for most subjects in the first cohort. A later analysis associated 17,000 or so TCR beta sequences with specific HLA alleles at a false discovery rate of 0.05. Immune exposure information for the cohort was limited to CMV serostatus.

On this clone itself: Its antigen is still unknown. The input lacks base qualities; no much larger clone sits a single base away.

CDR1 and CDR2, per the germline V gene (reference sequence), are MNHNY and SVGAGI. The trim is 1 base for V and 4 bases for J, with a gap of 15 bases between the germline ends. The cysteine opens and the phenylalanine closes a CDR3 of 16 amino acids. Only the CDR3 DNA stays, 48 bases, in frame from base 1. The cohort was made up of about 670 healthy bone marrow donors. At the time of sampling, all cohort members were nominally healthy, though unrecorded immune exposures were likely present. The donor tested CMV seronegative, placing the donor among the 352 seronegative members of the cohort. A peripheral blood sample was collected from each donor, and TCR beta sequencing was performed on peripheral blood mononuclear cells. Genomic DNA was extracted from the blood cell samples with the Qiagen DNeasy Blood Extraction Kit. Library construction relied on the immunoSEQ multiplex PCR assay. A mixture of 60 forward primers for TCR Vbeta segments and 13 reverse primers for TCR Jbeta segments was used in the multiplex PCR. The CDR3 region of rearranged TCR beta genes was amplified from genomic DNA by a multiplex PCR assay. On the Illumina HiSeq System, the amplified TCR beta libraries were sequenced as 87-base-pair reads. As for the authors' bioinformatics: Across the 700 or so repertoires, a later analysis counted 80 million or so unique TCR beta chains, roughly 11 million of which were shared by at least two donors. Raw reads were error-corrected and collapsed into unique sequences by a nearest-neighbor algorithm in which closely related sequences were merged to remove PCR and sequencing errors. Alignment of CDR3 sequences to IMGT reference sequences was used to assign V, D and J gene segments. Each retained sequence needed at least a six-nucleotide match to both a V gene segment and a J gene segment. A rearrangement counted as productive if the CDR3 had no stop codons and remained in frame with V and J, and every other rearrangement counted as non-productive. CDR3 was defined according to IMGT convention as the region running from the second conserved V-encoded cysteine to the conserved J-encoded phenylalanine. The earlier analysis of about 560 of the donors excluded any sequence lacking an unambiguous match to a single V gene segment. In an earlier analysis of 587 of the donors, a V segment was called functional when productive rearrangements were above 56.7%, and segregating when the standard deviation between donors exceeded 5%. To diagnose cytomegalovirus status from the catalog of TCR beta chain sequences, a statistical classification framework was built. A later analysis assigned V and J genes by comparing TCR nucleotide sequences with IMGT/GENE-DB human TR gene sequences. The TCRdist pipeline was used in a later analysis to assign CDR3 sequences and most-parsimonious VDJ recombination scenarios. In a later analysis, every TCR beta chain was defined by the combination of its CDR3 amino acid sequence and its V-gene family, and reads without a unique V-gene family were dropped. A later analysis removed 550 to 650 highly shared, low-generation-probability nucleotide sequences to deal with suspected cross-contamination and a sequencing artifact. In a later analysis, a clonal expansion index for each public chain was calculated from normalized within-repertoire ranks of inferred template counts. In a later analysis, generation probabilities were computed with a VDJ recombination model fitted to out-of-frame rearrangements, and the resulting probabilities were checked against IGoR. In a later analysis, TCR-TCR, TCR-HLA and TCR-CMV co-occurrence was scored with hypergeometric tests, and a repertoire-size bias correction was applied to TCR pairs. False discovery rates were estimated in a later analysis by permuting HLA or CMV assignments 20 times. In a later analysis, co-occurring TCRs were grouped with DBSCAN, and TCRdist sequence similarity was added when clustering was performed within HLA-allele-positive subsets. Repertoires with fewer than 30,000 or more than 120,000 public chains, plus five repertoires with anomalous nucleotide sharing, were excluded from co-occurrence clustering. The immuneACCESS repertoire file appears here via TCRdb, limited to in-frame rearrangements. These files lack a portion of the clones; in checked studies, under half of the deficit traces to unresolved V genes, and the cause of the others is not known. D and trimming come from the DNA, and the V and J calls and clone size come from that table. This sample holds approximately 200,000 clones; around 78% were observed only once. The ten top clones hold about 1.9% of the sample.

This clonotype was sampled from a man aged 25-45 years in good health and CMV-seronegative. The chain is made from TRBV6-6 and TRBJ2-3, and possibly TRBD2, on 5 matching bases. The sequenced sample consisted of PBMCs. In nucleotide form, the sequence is TGTGCCAGCAGTTACTACGGGGTTGCACGGGCAGATACGCAGTATTTT. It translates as CASSYYGVARADTQYF.